These T cell receptor beta chains were read from a single sample in a study of blood T cell repertoires in COVID-19. Some clones are missing from TCRdb's copy, which holds only in-frame ones; the method was immunoSEQ multiplex PCR. The table includes 100,000 or so clones, around four fifths detected once. The sequenced material came from peripheral blood. These receptors came from a woman aged 70 to 79 with active or convalescent COVID-19. CDR3s include the opening cysteine and the closing phenylalanine or tryptophan. D genes are given only for firm matches. Clone sizes are given selectively: once, few, many, or a class where the clone is expanded.

V gene: TRBV6-5; clone size: NA; J gene: TRBJ1-2; D gene: TRBD1; CDR3 protein: CASSYQGTGGGTF; CDR3 DNA: TGTGCCAGCAGTTACCAAGGAACAGGGGGCGGTACCTTC
V gene: TRBV10-3; clone size: NA; J gene: TRBJ1-1; D gene: NA; CDR3 protein: CAIMPAQNTEAFF; CDR3 DNA: TGTGCCATCATGCCAGCGCAGAACACTGAAGCTTTCTTT
V gene: TRBV28; clone size: NA; J gene: TRBJ1-2; D gene: NA; CDR3 protein: CASSLLGGADYGYTF; CDR3 DNA: TGTGCCAGCAGTTTATTGGGGGGGGCAGACTATGGCTACACCTTC
V gene: TRBV12-5; clone size: once; J gene: TRBJ2-3; D gene: NA; CDR3 protein: CASGLDPGTDTQYF; CDR3 DNA: TGTGCTAGTGGTTTGGACCCGGGCACAGATACGCAGTATTTT
V gene: TRBV18; clone size: NA; J gene: TRBJ2-1; D gene: NA; CDR3 protein: CASSPGGGSYNEQFF; CDR3 DNA: TGTGCCAGCTCACCGGGGGGAGGCTCCTACAATGAGCAGTTCTTC
V gene: TRBV2; clone size: NA; J gene: TRBJ2-7; D gene: TRBD1; CDR3 protein: CASSGTGGYEQYF; CDR3 DNA: TGTGCCAGCAGTGGGACAGGGGGTTACGAGCAGTACTTC
V gene: TRBV18; clone size: few; J gene: TRBJ2-2; D gene: NA; CDR3 protein: CASSPVQAANTGELFF; CDR3 DNA: TGTGCCAGCTCACCGGTACAGGCGGCGAACACCGGGGAGCTGTTTTTT
V gene: TRBV3-1/TRBV3-2; clone size: NA; J gene: TRBJ1-1; D gene: NA; CDR3 protein: CASSQELSEAFF; CDR3 DNA: TGTGCCAGCAGCCAAGAATTATCTGAAGCTTTCTTT
V gene: TRBV4-2; clone size: few; J gene: TRBJ1-5; D gene: NA; CDR3 protein: CASSQDRVGGDQPQHF; CDR3 DNA: TGTGCCAGCAGCCAAGATCGCGTAGGGGGTGATCAGCCCCAGCATTTT
V gene: TRBV6-6; clone size: NA; J gene: TRBJ1-2; D gene: NA; CDR3 protein: CASSFLGENYGYTF; CDR3 DNA: TGTGCCAGCAGTTTTCTAGGGGAAAACTATGGCTACACCTTC
V gene: TRBV11-2; clone size: NA; J gene: TRBJ2-1; D gene: TRBD1; CDR3 protein: CASSYSGTENEQFF; CDR3 DNA: TGTGCCAGCAGCTACTCCGGGACAGAGAATGAGCAGTTCTTC
V gene: TRBV10-1; clone size: NA; J gene: TRBJ1-6; D gene: NA; CDR3 protein: CASSESKGDSPLHF; CDR3 DNA: TGCGCCAGCAGTGAGTCGAAGGGGGATTCACCCCTCCACTTT
V gene: TRBV6-5; clone size: NA; J gene: TRBJ1-1; D gene: TRBD1; CDR3 protein: CASSSGQGALGEAFF; CDR3 DNA: TGTGCCAGCAGTTCCGGACAGGGGGCGCTGGGTGAAGCTTTCTTT
V gene: TRBV28; clone size: NA; J gene: TRBJ2-5; D gene: TRBD1; CDR3 protein: CASTPGGRETQYF; CDR3 DNA: TGTGCCAGCACCCCAGGGGGCAGGGAGACCCAGTACTTC
V gene: TRBV7-9; clone size: NA; J gene: TRBJ1-3; D gene: NA; CDR3 protein: CAGQVGLGGGNTIYF; CDR3 DNA: TGTGCCGGCCAGGTGGGACTCGGAGGTGGAAACACCATATATTTT
V gene: TRBV5-1; clone size: NA; J gene: TRBJ2-7; D gene: NA; CDR3 protein: CASSLGTLEQYF; CDR3 DNA: TGCGCCAGCAGCCTCGGGACTCTCGAGCAGTACTTC
V gene: TRBV5-1; clone size: NA; J gene: TRBJ2-5; D gene: TRBD1; CDR3 protein: CASSSTGTGAGETQYF; CDR3 DNA: TGCGCCAGCAGCTCTACCGGGACAGGGGCGGGGGAGACCCAGTACTTC
V gene: TRBV5-6; clone size: NA; J gene: TRBJ2-7; D gene: NA; CDR3 protein: CASSLRGGDANEQYF; CDR3 DNA: TGTGCCAGCAGCTTGAGGGGGGGTGACGCCAACGAGCAGTACTTC
V gene: TRBV30; clone size: NA; J gene: TRBJ2-7; D gene: TRBD2; CDR3 protein: CAWSVQGLAGKYEQYF; CDR3 DNA: TGTGCCTGGAGTGTACAGGGGCTAGCGGGGAAGTACGAGCAGTACTTC
V gene: TRBV5-4; clone size: NA; J gene: TRBJ2-3; D gene: TRBD2; CDR3 protein: CASSPGGVQADTQYF; CDR3 DNA: TGTGCCAGCAGCCCCGGGGGGGTGCAGGCAGATACGCAGTATTTT
V gene: TRBV7-2; clone size: NA; J gene: TRBJ2-1; D gene: NA; CDR3 protein: CASSLAPDSSYNEQFF; CDR3 DNA: TGTGCCAGCAGCTTAGCCCCCGACAGCTCCTACAATGAGCAGTTCTTC
V gene: TRBV3-1/TRBV3-2; clone size: NA; J gene: TRBJ1-5; D gene: NA; CDR3 protein: CASSSRGGGSGNQPQHF; CDR3 DNA: TGTGCCAGCAGCTCTCGCGGGGGAGGTTCTGGCAATCAGCCCCAGCATTTT
V gene: TRBV7-2; clone size: once; J gene: TRBJ2-3; D gene: NA; CDR3 protein: CASSAPLSTDTQYF; CDR3 DNA: TGTGCCAGCAGCGCGCCTTTGAGCACAGATACGCAGTATTTT